This record concerns one TCR beta chain sequence. Libraries were prepared by immunoSEQ multiplex PCR; TCRdb keeps only in-frame clonotypes and omits some of them. The repertoire includes 200,000 to 300,000 clones, around 90% of them detected once, and roughly 4.9% sits in the top ten. This specimen comes from a study of blood T cell repertoires in COVID-19. Sequencing used peripheral blood. The receptor was isolated from a woman aged 55-70 years with COVID-19, enrolled during active disease.

The CDR3 DNA reads TGTGCCAGCTCACGATCGCAAACAGGGCCAGGGGAGCCCCAGCATTTT. Protein sequence: CASSRSQTGPGEPQHF. The V gene is TRBV18, the J gene TRBJ1-5; possibly TRBD1 for D (6 bases). This CDR3 is built from 16 residues. The V gene lost 4 bases and the J gene lost 8 bases, with 21 bases spanning the gap. From germline, CDR1 is KGHSH and CDR2 LQKENI.